Detailed here is one T cell receptor beta chain. The sample is drawn from a study of T cell changes during pregnancy in multiple sclerosis. Here immunoSEQ multiplex PCR was the method, and the copy in TCRdb shows in-frame clones only, minus some. The data hold over 45,000 clones, with around nine tenths observed a single time. The CDR3 runs to 15 residues. V gave up 4 bases and J gave up 5 bases; unmatched junction bases: 11. Germline CDR1 and CDR2: SGHNT and YYREEE (reference sequence). This sample comprised peripheral blood, obtained in the first trimester of pregnancy. This chain links TRBV5-4 with TRBJ2-5; 7 positions match TRBD2. The TCR was taken from a female donor in good health, enrolled as a control in a pregnancy study. This CDR3 reads CASSKVGLREETQYF. CDR3 nucleotides: TGTGCCAGCAGCAAAGTGGGACTGCGGGAGGAGACCCAGTACTTC.